These 13 T cell receptor beta chains were sequenced from one sample in a study of blood T cell repertoires in COVID-19. Only in-frame clones appear in the TCRdb table, and some are missing; sequencing was by immunoSEQ multiplex PCR. The repertoire holds around 130,000 clones, with about 82% as singletons. Sequencing input: peripheral blood. Receptors originate from a man between 45 and 60 years old with acute or convalescent COVID-19.

The J gene is TRBJ2-1, the V gene TRBV19; TRBD1 might be the D (5 bases). The V end lost 3 bases, the J end lost 2 bases, and 8 bases lay between the germline ends. CDR1 is LNHDA, CDR2 SQIVND, per germline (reference sequence). This CDR3 has 14 amino acids. The DNA for the CDR3 is TGTGCCAGTAGTATCGTCAGGGCCTACAATGAGCAGTTCTTC. Translation: CASSIVRAYNEQFF. Looking up the rest from reference TRBV19 and TRBJ2-1 gives the full variable domain: DGGITQSPKYLFRKEGQNVTLSCEQNLNHDAMYWYRQDPGQGLRLIYYSQIVNDFQKGDIAEGYSVSREKKESFPLTVTSAQKNPTAFYLCASSIVRAYNEQFFGPGTRLTVL.

This chain connects TRBV10-3 to TRBJ2-7; D is uncertain. V gave up 0 bases and J gave up 3 bases, with 6 bases separating them. The CDR3 totals 13 residues. The germline gives CDR1 ENHRY, CDR2 SYGVKD. The CDR3 nucleotides read TGTGCCATCAGTGAGTCTGTACACTACGAGCAGTACTTC. It specifies CAISESVHYEQYF.

The chain uses TRBV15 and TRBJ1-5; D not resolved. This CDR3 region has 13 residues. Germline loops: CDR1 LNHNV, CDR2 YYDKDF (reference sequence). Trimming took 1 base from V and 6 from J, leaving 7 bases between them. CDR3 in DNA: TGTGCCACCAGCAGAGGGGGAGCTCAGCCCCAGCATTTT. Its protein product is CATSRGGAQPQHF. The complete variable domain, with remaining parts taken from reference TRBV15 and TRBJ1-5, reads DAMVIQNPRYQVTQFGKPVTLSCSQTLNHNVMYWYQQKSSQAPKLLFHYYDKDFNNEADTPDNFQSRRPNTSFCFLDIRSPGLGDTAMYLCATSRGGAQPQHFGDGTRLSIL.

The chain employs TRBV11-2 and TRBJ1-2; D perhaps matches TRBD1 (5 bases). Looked up from germline, CDR1 is SGHAT and CDR2 is FQNNGV. The CDR3 is 12 amino acids. Deletions cut 7 bases from V and 7 bases from J, with 13 bases between. The CDR3 reads CASTTGGSGYTF. In DNA form, the CDR3 reads TGTGCCAGCACCACGGGGGGGTCTGGCTACACCTTC. Filled out from reference TRBV11-2 and TRBJ1-2, the complete variable domain reads EAGVAQSPRYKIIEKRQSVAFWCNPISGHATLYWYQQILGQGPKLLIQFQNNGVVDDSQLPKDRFSAERLKGVDSTLKIQPAKLEDSAVYLCASTTGGSGYTFGSGTRLTVV.

This rearrangement joins TRBV7-8 to TRBJ2-7, with D possibly being TRBD1 (5 bases). V gave up 5 bases and J gave up 3 bases, with 14 bases separating them. CDR3 length: 14 residues. CDR1 and CDR2 from the germline V gene are SGHVS and FQNEAQ. In nucleotides, the CDR3 is TGTGCCAGCAGCCTAGAGGACACTTACTACGAGCAGTACTTC. It yields the protein CASSLEDTYYEQYF.

Only a few counts were recorded for this clone. The CDR3 protein is CASSLEDRGFEQYF. The CDR3 DNA is TGCGCCAGCAGCTTGGAGGACAGGGGATTCGAGCAGTACTTC. The J gene is TRBJ2-7, the V gene TRBV5-1; 9 bases align to TRBD1. Per germline, CDR1 SGHRS and CDR2 YFSETQ. V lost 0 bases to trimming and J lost 6 bases; unmatched junction nucleotides: 4. The CDR3 spans 14 residues.

This clone has more than one count but fewer than ten. The CDR3 loop reads CASSLIAGSSYEQYF. DNA for the CDR3: TGTGCCAGCAGCTTAATCGCGGGGAGCTCCTACGAGCAGTACTTC. The chain recombines TRBV11-2 with TRBJ2-7; TRBD2 might be the D (6 bases). The CDR3 loop spans 15 amino acids. The V gene lost 2 bases and the J gene lost 0 bases, with 11 bases spanning the gap. Germline lookup yields CDR1 SGHAT and CDR2 FQNNGV. The full variable domain, its missing parts supplied by reference TRBV11-2 and TRBJ2-7, is EAGVAQSPRYKIIEKRQSVAFWCNPISGHATLYWYQQILGQGPKLLIQFQNNGVVDDSQLPKDRFSAERLKGVDSTLKIQPAKLEDSAVYLCASSLIAGSSYEQYFGPGTRLTVT.

The DNA of the CDR3 is TGTGCCAGCAGTCTAAGGACTTCCCCTCACAATGAGCAGTTCTTC. Protein: CASSLRTSPHNEQFF. This sequence joins TRBV28 and TRBJ2-1; the D gene is possibly TRBD2 (5 bases). V lost 5 bases to trimming and J lost 5 bases, with 16 bases between them. The CDR3 runs to 15 residues. From germline, CDR1 is MDHEN and CDR2 SYDVKM.

The chain carries TRBV7-2 and TRBJ2-5; perhaps TRBD2 as D (6 bases). The CDR3 consists of 14 residues. Trimming stripped 5 bases from V and 0 bases from J, with 10 bases between. Germline-derived CDR1 and CDR2 are SGHTA and FQGNSA. The chain's CDR3 is CASSPGGYQETQYF. DNA for the CDR3: TGTGCCAGCAGCCCTGGGGGGTACCAAGAGACCCAGTACTTC.

V and J are TRBV7-2 and TRBJ2-5; D is unresolved. CDR3 length equals 15 residues. The germline V and J ends were trimmed by 1 base and 0 bases, with 9 bases remaining between them. CDR1 is SGHTA and CDR2 is FQGNSA in the germline V gene. As DNA, the CDR3 is TGTGCCAGCAGCTTAGTAAGCTCCCACCAAGAGACCCAGTACTTC. This translates into CASSLVSSHQETQYF.

CDR3 residues: CASRRAGGPYNEQFF. CDR3 sequence (DNA): TGTGCCAGCAGGAGAGCGGGGGGCCCATACAATGAGCAGTTCTTC. The rearrangement joins TRBV27 to TRBJ2-1, with 9 bases aligning to TRBD2. Germline V gives CDR1 MNHEY, CDR2 SMNVEV (reference sequence). This CDR3 region has 15 residues. V lost 6 bases to trimming and J lost 4 bases; unmatched junction nucleotides: 7.

The V gene is TRBV27, the J gene TRBJ1-6; no clear D gene. The CDR3 spans 15 residues. Looked up from germline, CDR1 is MNHEY and CDR2 is SMNVEV (reference sequence). Trimming left V 0 bases short and J 8 bases short, with 11 bases between. The DNA for the CDR3 is TGTGCCAGCAGTTTATCCCCGGGTAGGCATTCACCCCTCCACTTT. As protein: CASSLSPGRHSPLHF.

V usage is TRBV11-3 and J usage is TRBJ2-7, with TRBD1 identical over 9 bases. The CDR3 totals 14 residues. Germline loops: CDR1 SGHNT, CDR2 YENEEA. The V segment lost 6 bases and the J segment 0 bases; nucleotides outside the gene matches: 3. CDR3 sequence (DNA): TGTGCCAGCAGGGGGACAGGGACCTCCTACGAGCAGTACTTC. Translated: CASRGTGTSYEQYF.